The 9 T cell receptor beta chains presented below share a single source sample, sequenced in a study of blood T cell repertoires in COVID-19. Repertoires were generated with immunoSEQ multiplex PCR, while TCRdb's copy carries only in-frame clones and drops some. The table shows some 300,000 clones, with about 90% occurring only once. The sample taken for sequencing was PBMCs or T cells enriched from blood (not recorded which). These TCRs come from a woman in her 50s who had been exposed to COVID-19.

V and J are TRBV29-1 and TRBJ2-7; 8 bases map to TRBD1. Trimming removed 0 bases from V and 6 bases from J; junction bases left unmatched: 13. The CDR3 consists of 16 residues. Germline lookup yields CDR1 SQVTM and CDR2 ANQGSEA. DNA for the CDR3: TGCAGCGTTGAAGATCTAACGGGGGACAGGACCTCCGAGCAGTACTTC. Its translation is CSVEDLTGDRTSEQYF.

This rearrangement joins TRBV28 to TRBJ1-2, with D perhaps matching TRBD1 (5 bases). The V end lost 2 bases, the J end lost 2 bases, and 12 bases lay between the germline ends. Germline V gene data show CDR1 as MDHEN and CDR2 as SYDVKM. CDR3 size: 15 residues. The CDR3 DNA is TGTGCCAGCAGTTTACCAGGACATGTCAACTATGGCTACACCTTC. Its translation: CASSLPGHVNYGYTF.

This sequence joins TRBV13 and TRBJ1-4; possible D gene TRBD1, 6 bases. The CDR3 sequence is 16 residues long. V lost 0 bases and J 4 bases, leaving 12 bases between the germline ends. Per the germline V gene, CDR1 is PRHDT and CDR2 is FYEKMQ (reference sequence). The CDR3 sequence: CASSLGPTGINEKLFF. CDR3 DNA sequence: TGTGCCAGCAGCTTAGGCCCAACAGGGATTAATGAAAAACTGTTTTTT. Complete variable domain (other parts from reference TRBV13 and TRBJ1-4): AAGVIQSPRHLIKEKRETATLKCYPIPRHDTVYWYQQGPGQDPQFLISFYEKMQSDKGSIPDRFSAQQFSDYHSELNMSSLELGDSALYFCASSLGPTGINEKLFFGSGTQLSVL.

The chain recombines TRBV7-9 with TRBJ2-7; D is unclear. The germline V gene encodes CDR1 SEHNR and CDR2 FQNEAQ (reference sequence). V lost 5 bases to trimming and J lost 4 bases, with 12 bases between them. CDR3 length equals 13 residues. The CDR3 here is CASSLTVRYEQYF. CDR3 DNA sequence: TGTGCCAGCAGCCTTACGGTCCGGTACGAGCAGTACTTC.

The chain combines TRBV28 with TRBJ1-3; TRBD1 matches at 8 bases. The V segment lost 5 bases and the J segment 2 bases; nucleotides outside the gene matches: 2. This CDR3 has 14 residues. Germline lookup yields CDR1 MDHEN and CDR2 SYDVKM. The CDR3 bases are TGTGCCAGCAGTGTACAGGGGGCTGGAAACACCATATATTTT. This gives the protein CASSVQGAGNTIYF.

The rearrangement uses TRBV19 and TRBJ1-5, with D perhaps matching TRBD1 (6 bases). Germline assignment: CDR1 LNHDA and CDR2 SQIVND (reference sequence). V lost 8 bases and J lost 1, with 24 bases in between. CDR3 length: 18 residues. Here the CDR3 DNA reads TGTGCCAGTCAGGCCCCGGGCAGGGGACGGAAAAGCAATCAGCCCCAGCATTTT. It yields the protein CASQAPGRGRKSNQPQHF.

The chain combines TRBV7-2 with TRBJ2-1; 7 bases match TRBD1. Germline assignment: CDR1 SGHTA and CDR2 FQGNSA. This CDR3 has 15 amino acids. Trimming cost V 8 bases and J 4 bases; bases outside gene matches: 11. CDR3 in DNA: TGTGCCAGCGGAAATTCAGGGGGACCGTACAATGAGCAGTTCTTC. Translating it yields CASGNSGGPYNEQFF.

The rearrangement uses TRBV28 and TRBJ2-7; 7 bases align to TRBD1. Germline trimming cut 6 bases from V and 1 base from J; bases unmatched to any gene: 6. This CDR3 is built from 14 residues. The germline V gene encodes CDR1 MDHEN and CDR2 SYDVKM. The CDR3 region is CASRGPTGSYEQYF. The CDR3 bases are TGTGCCAGCAGGGGGCCGACAGGGTCCTACGAGCAGTACTTC.

The chain uses TRBV6-1 and TRBJ1-1; perhaps TRBD1 as D (6 bases). The CDR3 spans 17 residues. The V and J ends lost 1 base and 4 bases respectively, with 19 bases between them. CDR1 and CDR2 from the germline V gene are MNHNS and SASEGT. CDR3 bases: TGTGCCAGCAGTGAAGGGACCAAACGGACAGCGCTCACTGAAGCTTTCTTT. Translation: CASSEGTKRTALTEAFF.